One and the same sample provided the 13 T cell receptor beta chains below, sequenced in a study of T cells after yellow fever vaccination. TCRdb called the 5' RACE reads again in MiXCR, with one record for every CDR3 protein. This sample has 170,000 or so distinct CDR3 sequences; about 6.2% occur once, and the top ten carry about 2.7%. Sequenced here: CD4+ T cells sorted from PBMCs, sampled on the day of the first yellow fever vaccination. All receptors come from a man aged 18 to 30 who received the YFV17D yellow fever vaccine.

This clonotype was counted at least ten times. In DNA, the CDR3 is TGCAGTGCTAGAGATCTCTCGAGAATCTACGAGCAGTACTTC. This sequence encodes CSARDLSRIYEQYF. The rearrangement joins TRBV20-1 to TRBJ2-7; no clear D gene. CDR1 is DFQATT, CDR2 SNEGSKA, per germline (reference sequence). CDR3 size: 14 residues. V lost 0 bases to trimming and J lost 3 bases, with 12 bases between them.

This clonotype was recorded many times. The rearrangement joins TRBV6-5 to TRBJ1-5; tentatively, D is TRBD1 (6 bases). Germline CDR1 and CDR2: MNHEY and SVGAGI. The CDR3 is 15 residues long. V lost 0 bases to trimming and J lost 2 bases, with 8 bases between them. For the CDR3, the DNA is TGTGCCAGCAGTTACTCCCCAGGGGGCAATCAGCCCCAGCATTTT. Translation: CASSYSPGGNQPQHF.

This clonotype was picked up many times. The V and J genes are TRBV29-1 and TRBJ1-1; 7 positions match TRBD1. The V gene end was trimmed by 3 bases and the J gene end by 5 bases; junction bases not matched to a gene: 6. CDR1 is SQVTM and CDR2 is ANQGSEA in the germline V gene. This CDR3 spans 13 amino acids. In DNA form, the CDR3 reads TGCAGCGTTGAGGAGGGGGCGCGGACTGAAGCTTTCTTT. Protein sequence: CSVEEGARTEAFF. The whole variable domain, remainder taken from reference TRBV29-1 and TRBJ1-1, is SAVISQKPSRDICQRGTSLTIQCQVDSQVTMMFWYRQQPGQSLTLIATANQGSEATYESGFVIDKFPISRPNLTFSTLTVSNMSPEDSSIYLCSVEEGARTEAFFGQGTRLTVV.

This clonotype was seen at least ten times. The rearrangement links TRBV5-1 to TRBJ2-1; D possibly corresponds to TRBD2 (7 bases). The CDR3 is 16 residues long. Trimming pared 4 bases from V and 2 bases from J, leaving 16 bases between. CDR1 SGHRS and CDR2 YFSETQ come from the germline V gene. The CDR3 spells CASSPEAGAPYNEQFF. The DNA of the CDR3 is TGCGCCAGCAGCCCGGAGGCGGGGGCCCCCTACAATGAGCAGTTCTTC.

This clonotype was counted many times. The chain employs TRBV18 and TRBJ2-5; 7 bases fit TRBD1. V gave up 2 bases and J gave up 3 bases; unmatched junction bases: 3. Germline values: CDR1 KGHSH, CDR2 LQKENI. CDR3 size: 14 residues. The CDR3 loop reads CASSPGTEEETQYF. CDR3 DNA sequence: TGTGCCAGCTCACCAGGGACAGAAGAAGAGACCCAGTACTTC.

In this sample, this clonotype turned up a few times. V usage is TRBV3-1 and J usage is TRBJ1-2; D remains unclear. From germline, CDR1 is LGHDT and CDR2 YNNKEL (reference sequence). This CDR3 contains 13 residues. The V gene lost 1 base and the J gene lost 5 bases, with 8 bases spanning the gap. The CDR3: CASSQASRYGYTF. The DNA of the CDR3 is TGTGCCAGCAGCCAAGCCAGCCGTTATGGCTACACCTTC. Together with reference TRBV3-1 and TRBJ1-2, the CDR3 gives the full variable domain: DTAVSQTPKYLVTQMGNDKSIKCEQNLGHDTMYWYKQDSKKFLKIMFSYNNKELIINETVPNRFSPKSPDKAHLNLHINSLELGDSAVYFCASSQASRYGYTFGSGTRLTVV.

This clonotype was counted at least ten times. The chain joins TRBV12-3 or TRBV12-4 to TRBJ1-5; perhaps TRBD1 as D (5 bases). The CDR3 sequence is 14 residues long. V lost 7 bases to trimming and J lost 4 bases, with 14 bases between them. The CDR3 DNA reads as TGTGCCAGCAACGAGGGACGAGGAAATCAGCCCCAGCATTTT. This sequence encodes CASNEGRGNQPQHF.

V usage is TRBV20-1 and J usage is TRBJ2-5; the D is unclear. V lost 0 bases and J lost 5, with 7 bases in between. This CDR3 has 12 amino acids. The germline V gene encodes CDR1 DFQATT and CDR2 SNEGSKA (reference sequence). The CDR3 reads CSAREGDETQYF. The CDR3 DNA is TGCAGTGCTAGAGAAGGAGACGAGACCCAGTACTTC.

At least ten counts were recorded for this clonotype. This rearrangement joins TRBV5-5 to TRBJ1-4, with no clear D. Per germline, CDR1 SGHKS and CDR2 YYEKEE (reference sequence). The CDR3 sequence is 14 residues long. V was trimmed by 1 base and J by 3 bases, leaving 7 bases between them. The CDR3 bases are TGTGCCAGCAGCTTGAGGAGTTCTAATGAAAAACTGTTTTTT. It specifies CASSLRSSNEKLFF.

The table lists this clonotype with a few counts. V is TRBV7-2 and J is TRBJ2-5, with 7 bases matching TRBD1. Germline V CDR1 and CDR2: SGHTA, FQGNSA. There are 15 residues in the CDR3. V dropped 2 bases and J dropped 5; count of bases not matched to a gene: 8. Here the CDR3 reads CASSLPTGAGETQYF. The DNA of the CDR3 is TGTGCCAGCAGCTTACCTACAGGGGCAGGCGAGACCCAGTACTTC.

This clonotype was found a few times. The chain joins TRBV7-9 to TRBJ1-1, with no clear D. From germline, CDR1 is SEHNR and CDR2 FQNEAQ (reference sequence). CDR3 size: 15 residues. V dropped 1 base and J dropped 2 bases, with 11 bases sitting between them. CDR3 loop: CASSLEILGNTEAFF. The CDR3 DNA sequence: TGTGCCAGCAGCTTAGAGATTTTGGGAAACACTGAAGCTTTCTTT.

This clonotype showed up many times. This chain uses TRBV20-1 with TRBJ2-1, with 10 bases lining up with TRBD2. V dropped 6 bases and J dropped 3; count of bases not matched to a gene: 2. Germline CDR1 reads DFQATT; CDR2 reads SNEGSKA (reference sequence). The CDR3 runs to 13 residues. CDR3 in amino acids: CSAKRGGYNEQFF. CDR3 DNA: TGCAGTGCCAAGCGGGGGGGCTACAATGAGCAGTTCTTC.

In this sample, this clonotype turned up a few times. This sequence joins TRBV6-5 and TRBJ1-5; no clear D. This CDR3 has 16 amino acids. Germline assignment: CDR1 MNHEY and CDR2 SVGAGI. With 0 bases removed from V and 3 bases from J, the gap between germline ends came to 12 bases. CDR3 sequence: CASSYSKRSHNQPQHF. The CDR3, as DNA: TGTGCCAGCAGTTACTCGAAAAGGAGTCACAATCAGCCCCAGCATTTT.